This T cell receptor beta chain came from a study of blood T cell repertoires in COVID-19. Study-wide background: The analysed material was cDNA or gDNA that came from T cells, B-cell-depleted T cells, or PBMCs.

Original data processing: Amplification of reference gene primers was used by the study to estimate nucleated cell counts. The method was immunoSEQ multiplex PCR; TCRdb's version includes in-frame clones alone and lacks a portion of them. The V and J calls and clone size are taken from that table; D and trimming were inferred from the DNA. The sample shows about 260,000 clones, around nine tenths of them seen only once. The germline CDR1 and CDR2 sequences are SGHNT and YENEEA. This CDR3 is built from 16 residues. The V and J ends lost 5 bases and 5 bases, in that order; junction bases with no gene match: 13.

The rearrangement uses TRBV11-3 and TRBJ2-5; 8 bases agree with TRBD1. This TCR came from a man in his forties or fifties with active or convalescent COVID-19. Sequenced: peripheral blood. The CDR3 coding sequence is TGTGCCAGCAGCACCCGGACAGGGAATTTTGCGGAGACCCAGTACTTC. It translates to CASSTRTGNFAETQYF.